These 20 T cell receptor beta chains share one sample of origin, sequenced in a study of T cell responses to AZD1222 COVID-19 vaccine (dated by TCRdb to the early 2020s). The meaning of the sample's time point label: about 28 days (+/-7) after the second vaccine dose. Library preparation used the immunoSEQ multiplex PCR assay. TCRdb stores this immuneACCESS table with in-frame sequences only. Part of the clones is absent; in the studies checked, under half of the shortfall reflects unresolved V genes, and no reason is known for the rest. The sample table records fewer than 150,000 clones; 88% of these occur just once. In total, the top ten clones hold around 6% of the sample. The sample consisted of peripheral blood, taken 28 days after the second AZD1222 dose. The receptors originated from an adult who received the AZD1222 COVID-19 vaccine.

Points on this clone: One end of the junction is discordant with germline, which a read error may explain. The V call is TRBV7-7, the J call TRBJ2-2; D uncertain. The CDR3 totals 14 residues. The germline CDR1 and CDR2 sequences are SSHAT and FNYEAQ (reference sequence). DNA for the CDR3: TGTGCTAGCAGCTTGAGCCTCAACACCGGGGAGCTGTTTTTT. Its translation: CASSLSLNTGELFF.

The genes are TRBV28 and TRBJ1-5; D not resolved. V was clipped by 2 bases and J by 4 bases, with 12 bases between them. The CDR3 covers 15 residues. Germline loops: CDR1 MDHEN, CDR2 SYDVKM. Here the CDR3 reads CASSLVADPNQPQHF. CDR3 bases: TGTGCCAGCAGTTTAGTGGCAGATCCTAATCAGCCCCAGCATTTT.

J is TRBJ1-1 and V is TRBV9; D is possibly TRBD1 (5 bases). Trimming stripped 0 bases from V and 3 bases from J, with 9 bases between. The CDR3 sequence is 14 residues long. CDR1 is SGDLS and CDR2 is YYNGEE in the germline V gene. Here the CDR3 DNA reads TGTGCCAGCAGCGTAGGGGACGTCGACACTGAAGCTTTCTTT. Translation gives CASSVGDVDTEAFF.

This clone was found a few times. The V call is TRBV12-3 or TRBV12-4, the J call TRBJ1-1, with TRBD1 as a possible D gene (6 bases). V lost 6 bases, J lost 10 bases, and 12 bases lay in between. The CDR3 covers 11 residues. The CDR3 region has the DNA TGTGCCAGCAGCAAAACAGGGCGAGCTTTCTTT. Translation: CASSKTGRAFF.

This chain links TRBV12-3 or TRBV12-4 with TRBJ1-5; D may be TRBD1 (5 bases). V was cut by 8 bases and J by 2 bases, with 10 bases left in between. The CDR3 covers 13 residues. The CDR3 loop reads CASQGSGNQPQHF. Written as DNA, the CDR3 is TGTGCCAGCCAGGGATCGGGCAATCAGCCCCAGCATTTT.

This clone was detected only a few times. This chain connects TRBV20-1 to TRBJ2-7; the match to TRBD2 covers 12 bases. The CDR3 is 11 residues long. Germline CDR1 and CDR2: DFQATT and SNEGSKA (reference sequence). V shed 8 bases and J 9 bases; nucleotides not matched to a gene: 5. The CDR3 here is CSTGTSGPQYF. CDR3 coding DNA: TGCAGTACCGGGACTAGCGGGCCGCAGTACTTC.

The rearrangement uses TRBV12-3 or TRBV12-4 and TRBJ2-7; D is perhaps TRBD1 (5 bases). This CDR3 is built from 13 residues. V shed 5 bases and J shed 5 bases, with 13 bases lying between them. The CDR3 sequence is CASSTNRQNEQYF. The CDR3 DNA follows: TGTGCCAGCAGTACTAATAGACAGAACGAGCAGTACTTC.

V and J are TRBV29-1 and TRBJ1-1; D unresolved. The V gene's germline CDR1 is SQVTM and CDR2 ANQGSEA. CDR3 length: 12 residues. V lost 6 bases to trimming and J lost 5 bases, with 13 bases between them. CDR3: CSVADAGTEAFF. CDR3 coding DNA: TGCAGCGTCGCGGACGCCGGGACTGAAGCTTTCTTT.

Concerning this clone itself: Germline is not matched at one junction end, which may reflect a read error. The rearrangement links TRBV6-5 to TRBJ1-1; 9 positions agree with TRBD1. Germline CDR1 and CDR2: MNHEY and SVGAGI. The CDR3 runs 12 residues. The CDR3 sequence: CASSYRGRETFF. In DNA form, the CDR3 reads TGTGCCAGCTCTTACAGGGGGCGTGAAACTTTCTTT.

The CDR3 DNA reads TGCGCCAGCAGAGTACTAGCGGGCACTTCCCCCGACTCAGATACGCAGTATTTT. Translation gives CASRVLAGTSPDSDTQYF. The rearrangement links TRBV5-1 to TRBJ2-3; 9 nucleotides align to TRBD2. Trimming cost V 5 bases and J 4 bases; bases outside gene matches: 17. The CDR3 contains 18 residues. Germline V CDR1 and CDR2: SGHRS, YFSETQ.

The V gene is TRBV7-3, the J gene TRBJ2-2; possible D gene TRBD1, 5 bases. The germline V and J ends were trimmed by 1 base and 0 bases, with 12 bases remaining between them. CDR1 and CDR2 from the germline V gene are SGHTA and FQGTGA. The length of the CDR3 is 17 residues. The CDR3 bases are TGTGCCAGCAGCTTAATGCTCGCGACAGCGAACACCGGGGAGCTGTTTTTT. It is translated as CASSLMLATANTGELFF.

The chain combines TRBV7-9 with TRBJ1-1, with 7 bases matching TRBD1. Germline loops: CDR1 SEHNR, CDR2 FQNEAQ (reference sequence). Trimming cost V 5 bases and J 4 bases; bases outside gene matches: 13. The CDR3 is 16 amino acids. CDR3 sequence reads: CASSPGPGQWGTEAFF. The CDR3, as DNA: TGTGCCAGCAGCCCGGGTCCGGGACAGTGGGGCACTGAAGCTTTCTTT.

The CDR3 loop is CASSYSTGAVTEAFF. The CDR3 DNA follows: TGTGCCAGCAGTTACTCGACGGGGGCAGTCACTGAAGCTTTCTTT. V gene TRBV6-5 combines with J gene TRBJ1-1; D is possibly TRBD1 (6 bases). Germline V gives CDR1 MNHEY, CDR2 SVGAGI. The V end was cut by 0 bases, the J end by 4 bases, with 12 bases between. The CDR3 consists of 15 residues.

The J gene is TRBJ1-1, the V gene TRBV27; 7 nucleotides line up with TRBD1. The J segment lost 5 bases and the V segment lost 3 bases, leaving 3 bases of the junction unmatched. The CDR3 length is 13 residues. Germline CDR1 reads MNHEY; CDR2 reads SMNVEV (reference sequence). This CDR3 reads CASSLTGRTEAFF. Written as DNA, the CDR3 is TGTGCCAGCAGTTTGACAGGGAGAACTGAAGCTTTCTTT.

This clone was seen a single time. The rearrangement links TRBV2 to TRBJ1-1; no definite D call. CDR3 length: 12 residues. V gave up 3 bases and J gave up 0 bases, with 2 bases separating them. Germline assignment: CDR1 SNHLY and CDR2 FYNNEI. The CDR3 loop reads CASSEMNTEAFF. CDR3 nucleotide sequence: TGTGCCAGCAGTGAGATGAACACTGAAGCTTTCTTT. The full variable domain, with the rest looked up from reference TRBV2 and TRBJ1-1, is EPEVTQTPSHQVTQMGQEVILRCVPISNHLYFYWYRQILGQKVEFLVSFYNNEISEKSEIFDDQFSVERPDGSNFTLKIRSTKLEDSAMYFCASSEMNTEAFFGQGTRLTVV.

Here the CDR3 reads CASTARPGTGLDNEQFF. CDR3 sequence (DNA): TGTGCCAGCACCGCCCGACCCGGGACAGGATTGGACAATGAGCAGTTCTTC. The chain employs TRBV6-7 and TRBJ2-1, with 8 bases that match TRBD1. TRBV6-7 is an ORF, and what it does is uncertain. This CDR3 has 17 residues. V dropped 7 bases and J dropped 5; count of bases not matched to a gene: 16.

This chain links TRBV11-2 with TRBJ2-3, with unresolved D. Per germline, CDR1 SGHAT and CDR2 FQNNGV. The CDR3 is 13 residues long. The V gene lost 0 bases and the J gene lost 4 bases, with 5 bases spanning the gap. In nucleotides, the CDR3 is TGTGCCAGCAGCTTAGATCGGTCAGATACGCAGTATTTT. Residues: CASSLDRSDTQYF.

This clone was seen a single time. The rearrangement joins TRBV6-5 to TRBJ2-2; the match to TRBD2 covers 7 bases. The ends lost 2 bases at V and 1 base at J; junction bases unmatched: 4. Germline V gene lookup returns CDR1 MNHEY and CDR2 SVGAGI. The CDR3 runs 16 residues. Written as DNA, the CDR3 is TGTGCCAGCAGTTACCCTAGCGGTCTGAACACCGGGGAGCTGTTTTTT. Encoded protein: CASSYPSGLNTGELFF.

The chain uses TRBV12-3 or TRBV12-4 and TRBJ1-4, with 9 bases that match TRBD1. This CDR3 spans 13 amino acids. With 6 bases clipped from V and 8 bases from J, the junction kept 4 bases outside the gene matches. DNA for the CDR3: TGTGCCAGCAGCTACAGGGGGCGGGAAAAACTGTTTTTT. Amino acid sequence: CASSYRGREKLFF.

This chain uses TRBV3-1 (or the pseudogene TRBV3-2) with TRBJ1-3, with D unclear. The CDR3 extends over 14 amino acids. Germline values: CDR1 LGHDT, CDR2 YNNKEL (reference sequence). V was shortened by 4 bases and J by 0 bases, with 7 bases between the two germline ends. The CDR3 is CASSPQDSGNTIYF. In nucleotides, the CDR3 is TGTGCCAGCAGCCCCCAGGACTCTGGAAACACCATATATTTT.